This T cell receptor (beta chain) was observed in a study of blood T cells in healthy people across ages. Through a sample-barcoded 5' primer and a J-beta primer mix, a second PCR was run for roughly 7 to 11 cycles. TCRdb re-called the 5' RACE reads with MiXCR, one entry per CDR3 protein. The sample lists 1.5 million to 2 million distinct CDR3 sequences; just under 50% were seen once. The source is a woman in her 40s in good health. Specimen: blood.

The chain's CDR3 is CAYHWEGLHNTGELFF. CDR3 DNA: TGTGCCTACCACTGGGAGGGACTCCACAACACCGGGGAGCTGTTTTTT. The V call is TRBV6-1, the J call TRBJ2-2; the match to TRBD2 covers 7 bases. V trimming: 11 bases; J trimming: 2 bases; junction bases outside the gene matches: 14. The CDR3 consists of 16 residues. Germline CDR1 is MNHNS and CDR2 is SASEGT.